Included here is one TCR beta chain sequence, with context. What it recognizes is unknown. These data belong to a study of identifying expanded T cells in peripheral blood. Repertoires were generated with immunoSEQ multiplex PCR, while TCRdb's copy carries only in-frame clones and drops some. The sample has 130,000 or so clones, roughly 84% seen once. No infections or other immune events were documented during collection. Findings and limits, study-wide: Technical replicates showed 0.9 to 1.5 changed clones; around 2 weeks approximately 16; four weeks 19. Variance in clone template counts between two-week samples significantly increased with total template count across all healthy donors.

Sample: blood. This clonotype originated in a person between 18 and 75 years old in good health.

The CDR3 DNA is TGTGCCAGCAGTCTCTCCGACTCCTACGAGCAGTACTTC. It specifies CASSLSDSYEQYF. The gene calls are TRBV27 and TRBJ2-7; D is unresolved. Per the germline V gene, CDR1 is MNHEY and CDR2 is SMNVEV (reference sequence). The CDR3 spans 13 residues. The V gene lost 5 bases and the J gene lost 0 bases, with 8 bases spanning the gap.